This entry lists 20 T cell receptor beta chains sequenced from one sample in a study of blood T cells in healthy people across ages. Combining a sample-barcoded 5' primer with a J-beta primer mix, a second PCR ran for about 7 to 12 cycles. In TCRdb, the 5' RACE reads were re-called with MiXCR into one record per CDR3 protein. The sample includes about 730,000 distinct CDR3 sequences, approximately 43% of them seen just once. Sample: blood. These receptors were collected from a woman aged 55 to 70 in good health.

The rearrangement uses TRBV2 and TRBJ1-2; possible D gene TRBD1, 5 bases. The CDR3 spans 15 residues. V was clipped by 6 bases and J by 4 bases, with 18 bases between them. The germline CDR1 and CDR2 sequences are SNHLY and FYNNEI. CDR3 sequence reads: CASRGDWTPSYGYTF. The CDR3 bases are TGTGCCAGCAGGGGGGATTGGACCCCCTCCTATGGCTACACCTTC.

The chain couples TRBV12-3 or TRBV12-4 to TRBJ2-7; no definite D call. V dropped 1 base and J dropped 9 bases, with 16 bases sitting between them. The CDR3 runs 14 residues. CDR3 region: CASSLGDLDGSQYF. The DNA for the CDR3 is TGTGCCAGCAGTTTAGGCGACCTGGACGGGTCGCAGTACTTC.

For this clonotype: One junction end does not reproduce the germline sequence, and a read error may be involved. V gene TRBV5-1 combines with J gene TRBJ1-4; perhaps TRBD1 as D (6 bases). The germline gives CDR1 SGHRS, CDR2 YFSETQ. The CDR3 consists of 15 residues. CDR3 DNA: TGCGCCGGCAGCTACAGGACAGCAACTAATGAAAAACTGTTTTTT. It specifies CAGSYRTATNEKLFF.

V is TRBV3-1 and J is TRBJ2-1; 8 nucleotides line up with TRBD2. Per germline, CDR1 LGHDT and CDR2 YNNKEL (reference sequence). This CDR3 is 15 amino acids long. With 7 bases clipped from V and 5 bases from J, the junction kept 10 bases outside the gene matches. For the CDR3, the DNA is TGTGCCAGCACCTTCTCGCGGGGGGCACACAATGAGCAGTTCTTC. Translation: CASTFSRGAHNEQFF.

The chain recombines TRBV9 with TRBJ2-7, with D hard to call. In germline, CDR1 is SGDLS, CDR2 YYNGEE. CDR3 length: 14 amino acids. Trimming left V 0 bases short and J 1 base short, with 8 bases between. The CDR3 is CASSVGNPSYEQYF. The CDR3 nucleotides read TGTGCCAGCAGCGTAGGGAACCCATCCTACGAGCAGTACTTC.

J is TRBJ2-3 and V is TRBV20-1; TRBD2 agrees at 15 bases. With V trimmed by 5 bases and J by 4 bases, 7 bases remained unmatched. The germline V gene encodes CDR1 DFQATT and CDR2 SNEGSKA (reference sequence). The CDR3 loop spans 16 amino acids. The CDR3 coding sequence is TGCAGTGCTCAAGGACTAGCGGGGGGGCAATCAGATACGCAGTATTTT. Translation gives CSAQGLAGGQSDTQYF.

CDR3 in amino acids: CSAIRGNRGGNTIYF. DNA for the CDR3: TGCAGTGCTATAAGGGGGAACCGTGGTGGAAACACCATATATTTT. This chain uses TRBV20-1 with TRBJ1-3, with a tentative D call TRBD1 (6 bases). The CDR3 spans 15 residues. Between the trimmed V and J ends, which lost 4 bases and 3 bases, there was a span of 16 bases. Germline V gives CDR1 DFQATT, CDR2 SNEGSKA (reference sequence).

Only a few counts were recorded for this clonotype. CDR3 in DNA: TGTGCCAGCAGTTTGACGTATCAGCCCCAGCATTTT. This sequence encodes CASSLTYQPQHF. The genes are TRBV6-2 or TRBV6-3 and TRBJ1-5, with D unresolved. V lost 4 bases, J lost 5 bases, and 6 bases lay in between. This CDR3 has 12 residues. Germline CDR1 is MNHEY and CDR2 is SVGEGT.

The V gene is TRBV2, the J gene TRBJ1-5, with D tentatively TRBD1 (5 bases). Trimming shortened V by 8 bases and J by 0 bases, and 14 bases separated the two germline ends. Germline loops: CDR1 SNHLY, CDR2 FYNNEI. The CDR3 has 15 amino acids. The CDR3 bases are TGTGCCAGCTATGATCCAGGGAATAGCAATCAGCCCCAGCATTTT. Protein product: CASYDPGNSNQPQHF.

Comment on this clonotype: At one boundary the junction diverges from the germline segment, which might be a read error. This sequence joins TRBV7-6 and TRBJ2-1; 9 positions agree with TRBD2. The CDR3 length is 17 residues. Germline V CDR1 and CDR2: SGHVS, FNYEAQ. The CDR3 protein is CANSLASSGTSYNEQFF. In DNA, the CDR3 is TGTGCCAACAGCTTAGCATCTAGCGGGACCTCCTACAATGAGCAATTCTTC.

The genes are TRBV12-3 or TRBV12-4 and TRBJ1-6; D is undetermined. Trimming took 0 bases from V and 7 from J, leaving 19 bases between them. The CDR3 contains 18 residues. The DNA of the CDR3 is TGTGCCAGCAGTTTAGCAGTTGTGATAATACAGAACAATTCACCCCTCCACTTT. Protein sequence: CASSLAVVIIQNNSPLHF.

About this clonotype itself: This may arise from a read error, as a much more abundant clone is one base away. The chain carries TRBV30 and TRBJ2-7; 7 bases agree with TRBD2. The CDR3 consists of 15 residues. The V gene's germline CDR1 is GTSNPN and CDR2 SVGIG (reference sequence). The CDR3 region is CTWTRGGSGSYEQYF. CDR3 DNA: TGTACCTGGACCCGGGGAGGGTCGGGCTCCTACGAGCAGTACTTC. Combining the CDR3 with reference TRBV30 and TRBJ2-7 gives the whole variable domain SQTIHQWPATLVQPVGSPLSLECTVEGTSNPNLYWYRQAAGRGLQLLFYSVGIGQISSEVPQNLSASRPQDRQFILSSKKLLLSDSGFYLCTWTRGGSGSYEQYFGPGTRLTVT.

This clonotype was detected a few times. The chain is built from TRBV19 and TRBJ2-2; 9 bases are shared with TRBD1. This CDR3 spans 14 amino acids. The ends lost 6 bases at V and 6 bases at J; junction bases unmatched: 5. The germline V gene has CDR1 LNHDA and CDR2 SQIVND (reference sequence). The CDR3 here is CASSRDRGAGELFF. As DNA, the CDR3 is TGTGCCAGTAGCCGAGACAGGGGGGCCGGGGAGCTGTTTTTT.

In its sample, this clonotype was seen a few times. The rearrangement joins TRBV9 to TRBJ2-1, with D maybe TRBD2 (6 bases). Germline V gene sequence: CDR1 SGDLS, CDR2 YYNGEE. Trimming shortened V by 4 bases and J by 2 bases, and 16 bases separated the two germline ends. This CDR3 region has 16 residues. The CDR3 DNA reads as TGTGCCAGCAGCACCCTCGGACTACCTCCCTACAATGAGCAGTTCTTC. It is translated as CASSTLGLPPYNEQFF.

J is TRBJ2-1 and V is TRBV4-2; a weak D match, TRBD2 (5 bases). The V gene's germline CDR1 is LGHNA and CDR2 YNFKEQ. Deletions cut 1 base from V and 8 bases from J, with 15 bases between. The CDR3 totals 15 residues. Here the CDR3 reads CASSQAPTSFDEQFF. CDR3 DNA: TGTGCCAGCAGCCAAGCTCCCACTAGTTTCGATGAGCAGTTCTTC.

The genes are TRBV4-3 and TRBJ2-5; 8 positions match TRBD2. The germline CDR1 and CDR2 sequences are LGHNA and YSLEER. V lost 0 bases to trimming and J lost 11 bases; unmatched junction nucleotides: 14. The CDR3 contains 16 residues. CDR3 protein: CASSQDGSGTYNEQYF. CDR3 DNA sequence: TGCGCCAGCAGCCAAGACGGTAGCGGGACTTACAATGAGCAGTACTTC.

The CDR3 sequence: CASSSSGGTNEKLFF. The CDR3 coding sequence is TGTGCCAGCAGTTCCTCAGGGGGCACTAATGAAAAACTGTTTTTT. This chain connects TRBV12-3 or TRBV12-4 to TRBJ1-4, with 8 bases lining up with TRBD1. The CDR3 runs to 15 residues. V shed 4 bases, J shed 2 bases, and the junction held 3 bases outside the gene matches.

The V and J genes are TRBV7-2 and TRBJ2-5; TRBD1 agrees at 10 bases. With 5 bases clipped from V and 11 bases from J, the junction kept 14 bases outside the gene matches. Germline CDR1 reads SGHTA; CDR2 reads FQGNSA. The length of the CDR3 is 15 residues. The CDR3: CASSTYRTGGGEQYF. In nucleotides, the CDR3 is TGTGCCAGCAGCACCTACAGGACAGGGGGAGGTGAGCAGTACTTC.

This clonotype was seen at least ten times. The chain recombines TRBV10-1 with TRBJ2-5; unclear D gene. CDR3 length: 13 amino acids. The ends were cut back, 3 bases at V and 4 bases at J, with 9 bases in the middle. Germline V lookup: CDR1 WNHNN, CDR2 SYGVQD (reference sequence). The CDR3 reads CASSDSRGETQYF. The CDR3 DNA reads as TGCGCCAGCAGTGACTCTCGTGGAGAGACCCAGTACTTC.

V and J are TRBV5-1 and TRBJ1-2; 7 nucleotides align to TRBD1. CDR3 length equals 14 residues. The V segment lost 4 bases and the J segment 0 bases; nucleotides outside the gene matches: 3. CDR1 is SGHRS and CDR2 is YFSETQ in the germline V gene. As DNA, the CDR3 is TGCGCCAGCAGCCTGGACAGGACTAACTATGGCTACACCTTC. It translates to CASSLDRTNYGYTF.